Listed here are 30 T cell receptor beta chains from one sample, sequenced in a study of immune heterogeneity within non-small cell lung tumors. A first 10-cycle multiplex round used 32 V-gene and 13 J-gene primers on TCR beta CDR3. TCRdb fed the multiplex PCR reads into MiXCR, producing one record per CDR3 protein. This sample yields 20,000 to 25,000 distinct CDR3 sequences, of which about 25% are seen a single time; 3% to 4% belongs to the top ten. Bulk tumor genomic DNA served as template, at roughly 600 ng per sample. Each primary tumor yielded several biopsies, collected far apart from one another at surgery. The cohort was untreated, with newly diagnosed non-small cell lung cancer undergoing curative surgery. Sequenced: lung tumor tissue. The source is a man between 35 and 55 years old with non-small cell lung cancer.

A word on this clonotype: One base away lies a much larger clone, so this may be a sequencing read error. This chain connects TRBV20-1 to TRBJ2-7; possible D gene TRBD1, 6 bases. Germline V gene data show CDR1 as DFQATT and CDR2 as SNEGSKA (reference sequence). The length of the CDR3 is 14 residues. CDR3 residues: CGATSSGQTYEQYF. For the CDR3, the DNA is TGCGGTGCTACCTCTTCCGGACAGACCTACGAGCAGTACTTC.

The rearrangement joins TRBV11-1 to TRBJ2-7; TRBD1 might be the D (6 bases). The CDR3 length is 15 residues. Germline CDR1 reads SGHAT; CDR2 reads FQDESV (reference sequence). The ends were cut back, 7 bases at V and 3 bases at J, with 19 bases in the middle. In DNA, the CDR3 is TGTGCCAGCACCAACGCCCGGGACAAGTACTACGAGCAGTACTTC. Translation: CASTNARDKYYEQYF.

There are many counts of this clonotype. The rearrangement uses TRBV6-1 and TRBJ2-1; perhaps TRBD2 as D (6 bases). The CDR3 runs to 12 residues. Germline CDR1 and CDR2: MNHNS and SASEGT. V lost 6 bases and J lost 8, with 11 bases in between. This CDR3 is CASRRLVHEQFF. The CDR3 DNA follows: TGTGCCAGCAGGAGACTAGTACATGAGCAGTTCTTC.

In this sample, this clonotype is large. V and J are TRBV5-8 and TRBJ2-1; possible D gene TRBD2, 5 bases. V was trimmed by 0 bases and J by 3 bases, leaving 13 bases between them. CDR1 is SGHTS, CDR2 YDEGEE, per germline. The CDR3 runs 16 residues. CDR3 nucleotides: TGTGCCAGCAGCTTGGGTGTGGGAGACGGCTACAATGAGCAGTTCTTC. It yields the protein CASSLGVGDGYNEQFF.

This clonotype was observed a handful of times. The chain employs TRBV19 and TRBJ1-4; D gene ambiguous. V lost 7 bases to trimming and J lost 0 bases, with 15 bases between them. CDR1 LNHDA and CDR2 SQIVND come from the germline V gene (reference sequence). There are 16 residues in the CDR3. The CDR3 nucleotides are TGTGCCAGTACCCCACGGCCCATTGCAACTAATGAAAAACTGTTTTTT. Translated, it gives CASTPRPIATNEKLFF. The whole variable domain, remainder taken from reference TRBV19 and TRBJ1-4, is DGGITQSPKYLFRKEGQNVTLSCEQNLNHDAMYWYRQDPGQGLRLIYYSQIVNDFQKGDIAEGYSVSREKKESFPLTVTSAQKNPTAFYLCASTPRPIATNEKLFFGSGTQLSVL.

V gene TRBV12-3 or TRBV12-4 combines with J gene TRBJ2-4, with no clear D. The CDR3 contains 13 residues. V was clipped by 3 bases and J by 3 bases, with 6 bases between them. The DNA of the CDR3 is TGTGCCAGCAGTTTCATGGGCAAAAACATTCAGTACTTC. It codes for CASSFMGKNIQYF.

A note on this clonotype: Possible read error: a much larger clone is one base away. This chain uses TRBV27 with TRBJ1-2; D not certain. Trimming took off 6 bases at V and 7 bases at J, with 12 bases between the two ends. The length of the CDR3 is 12 residues. The germline gives CDR1 MNHEY, CDR2 SMNVEV (reference sequence). The CDR3 DNA sequence: TGTGCCAGCAGCCCCGGGTGGTTTGGCTACACCTTC. Protein product: CASSPGWFGYTF.

About this clonotype itself: A read error may explain this, as a much larger clone is one base away. This chain connects TRBV27 to TRBJ2-5; 7 positions agree with TRBD1. V gave up 7 bases and J gave up 4 bases; unmatched junction bases: 12. Germline lookup yields CDR1 MNHEY and CDR2 SMNVEV (reference sequence). CDR3 size: 15 residues. CDR3 amino acids: CASTYPLTGAETQYF. Written as DNA, the CDR3 is TGTGCCAGCACCTATCCCCTAACAGGGGCAGAGACCCAGTACTTC.

This clonotype was counted many times. This sequence joins TRBV5-1 and TRBJ2-3, with D possibly matching TRBD1 (5 bases). The germline gives CDR1 SGHRS, CDR2 YFSETQ. The CDR3 has 15 residues. V lost 1 base and J 3 bases, leaving 12 bases between the germline ends. The CDR3 DNA is TGCGCCAGCAGCTTGAACACAGGACGGACAGATACGCAGTATTTT. Its translation is CASSLNTGRTDTQYF.

This clonotype was counted many times. The V and J genes are TRBV7-9 and TRBJ2-7; 8 bases are shared with TRBD1. This CDR3 has 15 amino acids. V lost 4 bases to trimming and J lost 5 bases; unmatched junction nucleotides: 10. Germline V gene data show CDR1 as SEHNR and CDR2 as FQNEAQ (reference sequence). This CDR3 is CASSSDRVNNNEQYF. CDR3 DNA: TGTGCCAGCAGCTCGGACAGGGTTAATAATAACGAGCAGTACTTC.

This clonotype was seen at least ten times. The rearrangement links TRBV10-3 to TRBJ2-3; D remains unclear. The CDR3 spans 13 residues. Trimming took 6 bases from V and 6 from J, leaving 13 bases between them. The germline CDR1 and CDR2 sequences are ENHRY and SYGVKD. The CDR3 DNA follows: TGTGCCATCAGACGACTGCCCACGGATACGCAGTATTTT. This gives the protein CAIRRLPTDTQYF.

By proportion, this clonotype is medium-sized. CDR3 nucleotide sequence: TGTGCTAGTGGTCCCCAGGGTCTCGGCACCATATATTTT. This translates into CASGPQGLGTIYF. The J gene is TRBJ1-3, the V gene TRBV12-5; maybe TRBD1 (5 bases). V lost 5 bases and J 9 bases, leaving 14 bases between the germline ends. The CDR3 has 13 residues. Germline loops: CDR1 LGHNT, CDR2 FRNRAP.

In its sample, this clonotype was seen many times. The DNA for the CDR3 is TGTGCCACCAGTGGTCAAGCCTACAATGAGCAGTTCTTC. It codes for CATSGQAYNEQFF. The rearrangement uses TRBV24-1 and TRBJ2-1; D gene uncertain. The CDR3 consists of 13 residues. CDR1 is KGHDR and CDR2 is SFDVKD in the germline V gene. Trimming removed 5 bases at V and 2 bases at J, with 6 bases between.

The chain combines TRBV5-4 with TRBJ2-7; maybe TRBD2 (6 bases). The germline V and J ends were trimmed by 0 bases and 0 bases, with 7 bases remaining between them. This CDR3 has 14 residues. Germline V gene data show CDR1 as SGHNT and CDR2 as YYREEE (reference sequence). The CDR3, as DNA: TGTGCCAGCAGCTTGGGACTAGGCTCCTACGAGCAGTACTTC. Its translation: CASSLGLGSYEQYF.

A word on this clonotype: This may be a read error, as it is one base from a much larger clone. This chain uses TRBV4-1 with TRBJ2-2, with TRBD2 as a possible D gene (5 bases). Germline V gene lookup returns CDR1 MGHRA and CDR2 YSYEKL. The CDR3 consists of 14 residues. CDR3 sequence (DNA): TGCGCCAGCAGCCGCGGTCCGAACACCGGGGAGCGGTTTTTT. This gives the protein CASSRGPNTGERFF.

The chain carries TRBV19 and TRBJ2-1, with 9 bases identical to TRBD2. This CDR3 is 15 amino acids long. V lost 6 bases, J lost 10 bases, and 13 bases stayed unmatched. Germline V lookup: CDR1 LNHDA, CDR2 SQIVND (reference sequence). The CDR3 region has the DNA TGTGCCAGTAGGAAAACAGCTAGCGGGGCTGGGGAGCAGTTCTTC. Translation: CASRKTASGAGEQFF. The full variable domain, its missing parts supplied by reference TRBV19 and TRBJ2-1, is DGGITQSPKYLFRKEGQNVTLSCEQNLNHDAMYWYRQDPGQGLRLIYYSQIVNDFQKGDIAEGYSVSREKKESFPLTVTSAQKNPTAFYLCASRKTASGAGEQFFGPGTRLTVL.

This clonotype was seen at least ten times. The chain joins TRBV11-2 to TRBJ1-2; maybe TRBD1 (5 bases). The CDR3 sequence is 12 residues long. Germline V gives CDR1 SGHAT, CDR2 FQNNGV. V lost 1 base, J lost 8 bases, and 8 bases lay in between. This CDR3 is CASSLVRDGYTF. The CDR3 DNA follows: TGTGCCAGCAGCTTAGTCAGGGACGGCTACACCTTC.

At least ten counts were recorded for this clonotype. This chain connects TRBV6-4 to TRBJ2-7; 11 bases are shared with TRBD2. The CDR3 extends over 14 amino acids. CDR1 MRHNA and CDR2 SNTAGT come from the germline V gene. J gave up 3 bases and V 6 bases, and 4 bases lay outside the gene matches. CDR3 DNA: TGTGCCAGCAGCTTAACTAGCGGGAGCTACGAGCAGTACTTC. It yields the protein CASSLTSGSYEQYF.

For this clonotype: A much larger clonotype is one base distant, so this may be a read error. The rearrangement links TRBV28 to TRBJ1-1, with unresolved D. This CDR3 is built from 12 residues. The germline CDR1 and CDR2 sequences are MDHEN and SYDVKM. V was clipped by 3 bases and J by 5 bases, with 7 bases between them. The CDR3: CASSLAATEAFF. DNA for the CDR3: TGTGCCAGCAGTTTGGCGGCAACTGAAGCTTTCTTT.

This clonotype occurred many times. The rearrangement links TRBV20-1 to TRBJ2-7, with 9 bases lining up with TRBD2. V was pared by 6 bases and J by 3 bases, with 12 bases of the junction left unmatched. The CDR3 is 15 residues long. From germline, CDR1 is DFQATT and CDR2 SNEGSKA (reference sequence). The CDR3 DNA reads TGCAGTGCCAATAGCGGGAGCTCCCTTGGCTACGAGCAGTACTTC. Translation gives CSANSGSSLGYEQYF.

This clonotype has a handful of counts. The gene calls are TRBV19 and TRBJ1-4, with a possible D match to TRBD1 (5 bases). The CDR3 runs to 14 residues. V lost 8 bases, J lost 4 bases, and 14 bases lay in between. Germline CDR1 LNHDA, CDR2 SQIVND (reference sequence). The CDR3 sequence is CASGVGRINEKLFF. The CDR3, as DNA: TGTGCCAGTGGGGTGGGGCGGATTAATGAAAAACTGTTTTTT.

Concerning this clonotype: It may be a read error: a sequence one base away is much more abundant. V usage is TRBV6-1 and J usage is TRBJ2-3; the D is unclear. Germline CDR1 MNHNS, CDR2 SASEGT. The CDR3 covers 13 residues. CDR3 sequence reads: CAGSRTWEDTQYF. As DNA, the CDR3 is TGTGCCGGCAGTCGGACGTGGGAAGATACGCAGTATTTT.

This clonotype was seen at least ten times. The CDR3 loop is CASSYLGGQKAFF. CDR3 sequence (DNA): TGTGCCAGCAGTTACCTGGGAGGGCAAAAGGCTTTCTTT. This chain links TRBV6-2 or TRBV6-3 with TRBJ1-1; D not resolved. In germline, CDR1 is MNHEY, CDR2 SVGEGT. V shed 2 bases and J shed 11 bases, with 15 bases lying between them. The CDR3 loop spans 13 amino acids.

The chain recombines TRBV20-1 with TRBJ2-3; a possible D gene is TRBD2 (6 bases). The germline V and J ends were trimmed by 3 bases and 1 base, with 11 bases remaining between them. Germline V gene sequence: CDR1 DFQATT, CDR2 SNEGSKA (reference sequence). The CDR3 totals 14 residues. CDR3 sequence (DNA): TGCAGTGCTAGTCTAGCGACGGGCACAGATACGCAGTATTTT. It encodes CSASLATGTDTQYF.

This clonotype has a handful of counts. The rearrangement joins TRBV11-1 to TRBJ1-3; no firm D call. Trimming left V 3 bases short and J 4 bases short, with 7 bases between. This CDR3 spans 13 amino acids. Germline CDR1 and CDR2: SGHAT and FQDESV (reference sequence). The CDR3 nucleotides read TGTGCCAGCAGCTTCCAACAAGGAAACACCATATATTTT. Amino acids: CASSFQQGNTIYF.

As concerns this clonotype: A read error is possible here, since a much larger clone lies one base away. The chain employs TRBV20-1 and TRBJ2-3, with D perhaps TRBD2 (6 bases). From germline, CDR1 is DFQATT and CDR2 SNEGSKA (reference sequence). The CDR3 has 14 residues. Here the CDR3 DNA reads TGCAGTGCTAGAGAAAGTGGGACGGGAGATACGAAGTATTTT. Protein: CSARESGTGDTKYF.

The genes are TRBV5-6 and TRBJ1-3; tentatively, D is TRBD1 (5 bases). Per germline, CDR1 SGHDT and CDR2 YYEEEE. Trimming cost V 0 bases and J 0 bases, with 10 bases left between them. This CDR3 contains 16 residues. DNA for the CDR3: TGTGCCAGCAGCTTGGTAGGGGACTCCTCTGGAAACACCATATATTTT. It yields the protein CASSLVGDSSGNTIYF.

V gene TRBV29-1 combines with J gene TRBJ1-1; TRBD1 is a possible D gene (5 bases). Germline CDR1 is SQVTM and CDR2 is ANQGSEA. Trimming removed 4 bases from V and 2 bases from J, with 11 bases in between. The CDR3 spans 13 residues. The CDR3 spells CSVGGSANTEAFF. CDR3 coding DNA: TGCAGCGTTGGGGGGTCGGCTAACACTGAAGCTTTCTTT.

The CDR3 nucleotides are TGTGCCAGCAGCCCTTCCTGGGGGACTGAAGCTTTCTTT. Translated, it gives CASSPSWGTEAFF. The chain employs TRBV4-2 and TRBJ1-1; D may be TRBD1 (5 bases). With 4 bases removed from V and 5 bases from J, the gap between germline ends came to 11 bases. Germline lookup yields CDR1 LGHNA and CDR2 YNFKEQ. The CDR3 contains 13 residues.

In the case of this clonotype: This may stem from a read error, because a much larger clone lies one nucleotide away. V and J are TRBV7-2 and TRBJ2-7, with 9 nucleotides matching TRBD2. Germline CDR1 SGHTA, CDR2 FQGNSA. The CDR3 consists of 15 residues. In nucleotides, the CDR3 is TGTTCCAGCAGCTTAGCGGTAGCGGGAGCTCCTGGGCAGTACTTC. It encodes CSSSLAVAGAPGQYF.